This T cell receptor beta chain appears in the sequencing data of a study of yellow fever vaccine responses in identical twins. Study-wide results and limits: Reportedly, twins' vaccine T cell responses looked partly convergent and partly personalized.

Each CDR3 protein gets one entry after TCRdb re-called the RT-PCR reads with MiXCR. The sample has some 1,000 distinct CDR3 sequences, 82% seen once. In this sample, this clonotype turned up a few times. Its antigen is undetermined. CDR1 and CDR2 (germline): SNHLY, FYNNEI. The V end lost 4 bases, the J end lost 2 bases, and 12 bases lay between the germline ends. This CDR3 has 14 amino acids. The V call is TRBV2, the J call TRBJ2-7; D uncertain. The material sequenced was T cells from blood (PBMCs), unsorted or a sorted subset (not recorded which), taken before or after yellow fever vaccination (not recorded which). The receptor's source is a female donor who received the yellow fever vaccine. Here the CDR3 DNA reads TGTGCCAGCAGTGTACTGGGCAGAACCTACGAGCAGTACTTC. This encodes CASSVLGRTYEQYF.